This T cell receptor beta chain was retrieved from a study of regulatory T cells in long-lasting Graves disease. General study points: Shared public clonotypes totalled roughly 2,500 in persistent patients, compared with roughly 970 in new patients. TCR diversity was lower in persistent Graves' patients than in newly diagnosed ones.

The time point denotes: persistent/refractory GD, antithyroid drugs over 5 years with positive TRAb. The TCR library used RNA extracted from PBMCs. To make TCR beta libraries, researchers used iRepertoire HTBI primers and Arm-PCR of CDR3 regions. TCRdb independently ran MiXCR on the multiplex PCR reads; one entry per CDR3 protein. The sample shows around 400,000 distinct CDR3 sequences, around 22% of them seen only once. Trimming removed 1 base from V and 5 bases from J, with 17 bases in between. The CDR3 extends over 16 amino acids. Germline CDR1 and CDR2: LGHNA and YNFKEQ. A note on this clonotype: Its target is unknown.

This rearrangement joins TRBV4-2 to TRBJ2-5; D is uncertain. Sequencing used peripheral blood mononuclear cells (PBMCs), obtained when the disease was refractory, from a patient treated with antithyroid drugs. The source is a female donor with Graves disease. CDR3 sequence: CASSQGVAAERETQYF. CDR3 nucleotides: TGTGCCAGCAGCCAAGGGGTGGCGGCAGAGAGGGAGACCCAGTACTTC.